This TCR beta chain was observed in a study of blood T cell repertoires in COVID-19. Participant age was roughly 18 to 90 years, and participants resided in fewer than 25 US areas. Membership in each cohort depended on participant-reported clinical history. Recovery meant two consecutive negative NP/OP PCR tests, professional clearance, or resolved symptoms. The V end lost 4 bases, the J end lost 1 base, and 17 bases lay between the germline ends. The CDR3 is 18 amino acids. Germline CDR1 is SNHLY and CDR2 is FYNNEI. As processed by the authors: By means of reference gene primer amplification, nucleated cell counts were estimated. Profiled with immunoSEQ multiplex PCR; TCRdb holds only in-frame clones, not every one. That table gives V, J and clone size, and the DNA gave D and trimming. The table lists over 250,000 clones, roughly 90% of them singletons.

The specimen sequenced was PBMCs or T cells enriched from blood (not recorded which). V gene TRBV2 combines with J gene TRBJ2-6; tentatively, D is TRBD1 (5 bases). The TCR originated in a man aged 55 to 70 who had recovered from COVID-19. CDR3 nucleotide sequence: TGTGCCAGCAGTGGACCGCCCATCACAGGTTCTGGGGCCAACGTCCTGACTTTC. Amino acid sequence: CASSGPPITGSGANVLTF.